This entry lists 5 T cell receptor beta chains sequenced from one sample in a study of response to subunit inactivated influenza vaccine. One entry per CDR3 protein results from TCRdb running MiXCR on the RT-PCR reads. The sample has 550,000 to 800,000 distinct CDR3 sequences, around 13% seen once. The source was PBMCs from blood, collected roughly 15 days before vaccination. These receptors came from a man aged 50-60 years who received an inactivated influenza vaccine.

The table lists this clonotype with many counts. The chain employs TRBV7-2 and TRBJ2-2; D gene ambiguous. Germline assignment: CDR1 SGHTA and CDR2 FQGNSA. CDR3 length equals 14 residues. The V gene lost 0 bases and the J gene lost 5 bases, with 7 bases spanning the gap. The CDR3 DNA follows: TGTGCCAGCAGCTTAGCGCTCGCTACCGGGGAGCTGTTTTTT. Its translation is CASSLALATGELFF.

This clonotype was counted only a few times. This chain links TRBV24-1 with TRBJ2-1, with TRBD2 matching over 7 bases. Losses at the gene ends were 10 bases for V and 6 bases for J; bases not matched to a gene: 8. This CDR3 has 13 amino acids. Germline values: CDR1 KGHDR, CDR2 SFDVKD. CDR3 sequence: CATGEGSVNEQFF. As DNA, the CDR3 is TGTGCCACGGGGGAGGGGAGCGTCAATGAGCAGTTCTTC.

This clonotype occurred many times. This chain connects TRBV28 to TRBJ2-7; D uncertain. The CDR3 contains 13 residues. CDR1 and CDR2 (germline): MDHEN, SYDVKM. With 7 bases removed from V and 3 bases from J, the gap between germline ends came to 13 bases. The CDR3 loop is CASTTSGSYEQYF. DNA for the CDR3: TGTGCCAGCACCACGTCGGGCAGCTACGAGCAGTACTTC.

This clonotype showed up many times. The V call is TRBV7-9, the J call TRBJ2-5; 10 bases line up with TRBD1. Germline lookup yields CDR1 SEHNR and CDR2 FQNEAQ (reference sequence). CDR3 length: 14 amino acids. V lost 6 bases, J lost 7 bases, and 8 bases stayed unmatched. Here the CDR3 reads CASSPTGGVGTQYF. The CDR3 DNA sequence: TGTGCCAGCAGTCCGACAGGGGGCGTTGGGACCCAGTACTTC.

This chain joins TRBV3-1 and TRBJ2-5; TRBD2 matches at 8 bases. The V gene end was trimmed by 3 bases and the J gene end by 1 base; junction bases not matched to a gene: 4. There are 15 residues in the CDR3. Germline loops: CDR1 LGHDT, CDR2 YNNKEL (reference sequence). The CDR3 spells CASSHPGTSQETQYF. The CDR3 DNA follows: TGTGCCAGCAGCCATCCCGGGACTAGCCAAGAGACCCAGTACTTC.